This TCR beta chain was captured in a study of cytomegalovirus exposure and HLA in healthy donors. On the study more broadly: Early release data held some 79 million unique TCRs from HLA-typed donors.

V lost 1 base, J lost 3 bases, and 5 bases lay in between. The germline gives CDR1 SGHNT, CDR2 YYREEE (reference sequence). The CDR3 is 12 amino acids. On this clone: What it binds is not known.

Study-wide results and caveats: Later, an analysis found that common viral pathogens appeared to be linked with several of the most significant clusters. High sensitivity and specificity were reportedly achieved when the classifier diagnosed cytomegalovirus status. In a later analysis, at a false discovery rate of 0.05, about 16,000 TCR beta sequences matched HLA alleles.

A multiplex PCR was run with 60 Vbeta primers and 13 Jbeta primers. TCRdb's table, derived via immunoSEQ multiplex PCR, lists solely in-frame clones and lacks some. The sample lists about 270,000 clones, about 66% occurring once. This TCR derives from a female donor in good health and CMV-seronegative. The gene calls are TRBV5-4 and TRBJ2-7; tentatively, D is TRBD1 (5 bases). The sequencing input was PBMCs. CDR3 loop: CASSLRGYEQYF. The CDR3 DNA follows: TGTGCCAGCAGCTTGAGGGGCTACGAGCAGTACTTC.